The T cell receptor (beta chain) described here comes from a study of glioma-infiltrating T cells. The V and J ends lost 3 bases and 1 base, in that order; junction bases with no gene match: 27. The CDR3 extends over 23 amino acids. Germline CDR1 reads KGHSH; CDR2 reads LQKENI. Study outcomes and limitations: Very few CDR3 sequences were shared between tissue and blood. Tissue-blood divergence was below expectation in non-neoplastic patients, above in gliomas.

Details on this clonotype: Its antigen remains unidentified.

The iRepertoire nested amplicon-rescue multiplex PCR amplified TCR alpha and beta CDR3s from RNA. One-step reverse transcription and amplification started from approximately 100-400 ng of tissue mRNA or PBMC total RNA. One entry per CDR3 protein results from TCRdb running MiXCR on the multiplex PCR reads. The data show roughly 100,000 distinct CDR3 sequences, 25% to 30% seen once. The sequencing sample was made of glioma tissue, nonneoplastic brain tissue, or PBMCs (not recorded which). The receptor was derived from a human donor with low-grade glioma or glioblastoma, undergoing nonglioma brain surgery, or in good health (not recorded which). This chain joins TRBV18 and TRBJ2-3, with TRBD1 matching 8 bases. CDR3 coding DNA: TGTGCCAGCTCACCGAGGGACAGGCCAAAACCGCGCCAGATACAGATACGCACAGATACGCAGTATTTT. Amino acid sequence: CASSPRDRPKPRQIQIRTDTQYF.